The source of this TCR beta chain is a study of shared T cell receptors in the human thymus. On this clone: Within the sample, other DNA sequences also encode this same CDR3.

The CDR3 runs 15 residues. Germline trimming cut 5 bases from V and 1 base from J; bases unmatched to any gene: 4. Germline V gives CDR1 MNHEY, CDR2 SMNVEV (reference sequence). Assay used: immunoSEQ multiplex PCR; TCRdb lists only in-frame clones, some missing. The table has about 660,000 clones, roughly 90% seen once. The data also belong to a second study, concerning human thymus T cells. This second study notes: Serving as donors were healthy Finnish infants, each of whom was having open corrective surgery for congenital heart defects. Resected material from corrective heart surgery provided the thymus tissue analysed. Repertoires from thymus and blood appeared to show biased V and J gene usage. Highly overlapping thymic repertoires among unrelated individuals were reported in related research.

The receptor was derived from a boy in the first two years of life with a congenital heart defect. Specimen: thymocytes. The chain is built from TRBV27 and TRBJ2-5; 10 nucleotides line up with TRBD2. CDR3 nucleotide sequence: TGTGCCAGCAGTCTTAGCGGGGGGTTCCAAGAGACCCAGTACTTC. It codes for CASSLSGGFQETQYF.